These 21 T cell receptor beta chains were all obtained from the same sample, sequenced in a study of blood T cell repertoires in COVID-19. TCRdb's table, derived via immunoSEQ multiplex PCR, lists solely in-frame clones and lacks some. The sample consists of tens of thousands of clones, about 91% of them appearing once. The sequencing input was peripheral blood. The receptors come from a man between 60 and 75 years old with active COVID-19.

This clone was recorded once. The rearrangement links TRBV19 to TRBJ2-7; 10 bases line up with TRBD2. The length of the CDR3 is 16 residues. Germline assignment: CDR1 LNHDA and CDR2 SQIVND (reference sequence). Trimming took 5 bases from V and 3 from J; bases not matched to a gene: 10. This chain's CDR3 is CASSPRPGTSVYEQYF. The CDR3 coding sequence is TGTGCCAGTAGTCCCCGTCCAGGGACTAGCGTCTACGAGCAGTACTTC. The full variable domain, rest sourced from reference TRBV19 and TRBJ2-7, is DGGITQSPKYLFRKEGQNVTLSCEQNLNHDAMYWYRQDPGQGLRLIYYSQIVNDFQKGDIAEGYSVSREKKESFPLTVTSAQKNPTAFYLCASSPRPGTSVYEQYFGPGTRLTVT.

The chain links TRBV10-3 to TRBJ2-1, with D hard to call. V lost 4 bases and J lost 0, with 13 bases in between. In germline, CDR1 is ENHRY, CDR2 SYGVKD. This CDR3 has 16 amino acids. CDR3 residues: CAISAAPASSYNEQFF. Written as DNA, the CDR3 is TGTGCCATCAGTGCAGCCCCAGCGAGCTCCTACAATGAGCAGTTCTTC.

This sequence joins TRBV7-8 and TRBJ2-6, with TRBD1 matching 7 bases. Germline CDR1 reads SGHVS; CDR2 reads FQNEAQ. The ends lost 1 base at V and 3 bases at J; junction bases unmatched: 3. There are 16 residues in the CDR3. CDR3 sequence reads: CASSLGQGVGANVLTF. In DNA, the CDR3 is TGTGCCAGCAGCTTAGGTCAGGGGGTTGGGGCCAACGTCCTGACTTTC.

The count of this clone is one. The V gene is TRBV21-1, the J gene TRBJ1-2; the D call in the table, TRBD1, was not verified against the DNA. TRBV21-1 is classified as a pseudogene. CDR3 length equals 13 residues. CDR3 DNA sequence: TGTGCCAGCAGACTTCGGTCCAGGCCTGGCTACACCTTC. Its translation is CASRLRSRPGYTF.

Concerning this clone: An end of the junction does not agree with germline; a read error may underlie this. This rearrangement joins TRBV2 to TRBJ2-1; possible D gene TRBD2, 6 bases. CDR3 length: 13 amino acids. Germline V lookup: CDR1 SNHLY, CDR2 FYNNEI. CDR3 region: CASSEVGGPGVVF. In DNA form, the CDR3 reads TGTGCCAGCAGTGAAGTGGGAGGTCCCGGGGTGGTCTTC.

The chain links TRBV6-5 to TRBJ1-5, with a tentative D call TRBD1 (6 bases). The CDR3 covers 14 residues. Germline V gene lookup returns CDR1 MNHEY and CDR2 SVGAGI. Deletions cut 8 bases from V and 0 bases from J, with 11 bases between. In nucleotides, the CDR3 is TGTGCCAGCGTCCCGGACAGTAGCAATCAGCCCCAGCATTTT. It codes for CASVPDSSNQPQHF.

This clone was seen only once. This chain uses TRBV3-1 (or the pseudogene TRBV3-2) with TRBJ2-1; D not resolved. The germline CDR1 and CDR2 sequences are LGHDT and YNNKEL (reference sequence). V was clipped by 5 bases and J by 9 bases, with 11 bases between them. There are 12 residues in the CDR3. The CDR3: CASSYLGGEQFF. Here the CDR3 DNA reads TGTGCCAGCAGCTACCTAGGTGGTGAGCAGTTCTTC.

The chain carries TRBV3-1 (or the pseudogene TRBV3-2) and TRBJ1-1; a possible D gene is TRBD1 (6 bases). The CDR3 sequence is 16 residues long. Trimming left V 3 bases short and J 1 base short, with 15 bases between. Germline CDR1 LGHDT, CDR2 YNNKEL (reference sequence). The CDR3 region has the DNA TGTGCCAGCAGCCAGAATCCGGGACATCAGAACACTGAAGCTTTCTTT. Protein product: CASSQNPGHQNTEAFF.

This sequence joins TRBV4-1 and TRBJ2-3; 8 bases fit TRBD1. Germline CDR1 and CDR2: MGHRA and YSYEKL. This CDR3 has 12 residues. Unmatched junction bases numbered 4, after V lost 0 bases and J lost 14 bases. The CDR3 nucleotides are TGCGCCAGCAGCCAAGATGGGGACAGGCGGTATTTT. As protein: CASSQDGDRRYF.

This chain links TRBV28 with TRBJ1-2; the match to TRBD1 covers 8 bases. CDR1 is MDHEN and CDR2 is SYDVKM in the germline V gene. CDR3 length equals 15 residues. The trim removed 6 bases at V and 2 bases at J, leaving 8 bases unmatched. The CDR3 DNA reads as TGTGCCAGCAGACAGTTACAGGGGGGGAACTATGGCTACACCTTC. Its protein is CASRQLQGGNYGYTF.

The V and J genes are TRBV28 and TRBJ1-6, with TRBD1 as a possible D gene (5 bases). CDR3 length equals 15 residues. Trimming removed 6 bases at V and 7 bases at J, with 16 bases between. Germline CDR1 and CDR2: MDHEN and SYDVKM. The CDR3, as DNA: TGTGCCAGCAGACCGGCCGGGGGGAGAAATTCACCCCTCCACTTT. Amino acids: CASRPAGGRNSPLHF.

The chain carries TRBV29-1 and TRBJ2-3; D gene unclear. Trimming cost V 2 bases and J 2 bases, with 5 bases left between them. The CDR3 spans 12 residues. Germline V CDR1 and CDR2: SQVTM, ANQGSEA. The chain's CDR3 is CSVEQDTDTQYF. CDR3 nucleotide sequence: TGCAGCGTTGAACAGGACACAGATACGCAGTATTTT.

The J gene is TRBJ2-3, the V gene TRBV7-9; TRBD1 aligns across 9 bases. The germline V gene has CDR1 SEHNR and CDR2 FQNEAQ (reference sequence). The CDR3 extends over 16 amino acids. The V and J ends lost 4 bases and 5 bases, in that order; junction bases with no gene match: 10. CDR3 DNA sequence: TGTGCCAGCAGCTCCCGAGGGACAGGGATGGGAGATACGCAGTATTTT. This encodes CASSSRGTGMGDTQYF.

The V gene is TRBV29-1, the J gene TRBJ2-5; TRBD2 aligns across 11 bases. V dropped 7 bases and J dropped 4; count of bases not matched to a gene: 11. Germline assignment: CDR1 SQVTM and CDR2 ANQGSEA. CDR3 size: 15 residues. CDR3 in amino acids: CSAATSGSLGETQYF. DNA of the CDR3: TGCAGCGCCGCAACTAGCGGGAGTTTGGGAGAGACCCAGTACTTC.

CDR3 sequence: CASSAPSRLAGHNEQFF. DNA of the CDR3: TGTGCCAGCAGCGCCCCAAGCAGACTAGCGGGTCACAATGAGCAGTTCTTC. This chain uses TRBV9 with TRBJ2-1, with 10 positions matching TRBD2. CDR3 size: 17 residues. Unmatched junction bases numbered 11, after V lost 3 bases and J lost 5 bases. Germline assignment: CDR1 SGDLS and CDR2 YYNGEE.

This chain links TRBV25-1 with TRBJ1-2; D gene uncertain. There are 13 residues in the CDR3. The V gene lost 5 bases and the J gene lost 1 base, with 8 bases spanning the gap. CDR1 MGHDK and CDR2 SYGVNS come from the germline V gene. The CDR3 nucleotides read TGTGCCAGCAGTCCCGGGAATAACTATGGCTACACCTTC. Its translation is CASSPGNNYGYTF.

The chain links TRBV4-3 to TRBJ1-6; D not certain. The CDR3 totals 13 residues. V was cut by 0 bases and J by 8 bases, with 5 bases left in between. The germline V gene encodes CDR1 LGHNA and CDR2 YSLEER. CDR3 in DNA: TGCGCCAGCAGCCAAGACGGGGATTCACCCCTCCACTTT. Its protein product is CASSQDGDSPLHF.

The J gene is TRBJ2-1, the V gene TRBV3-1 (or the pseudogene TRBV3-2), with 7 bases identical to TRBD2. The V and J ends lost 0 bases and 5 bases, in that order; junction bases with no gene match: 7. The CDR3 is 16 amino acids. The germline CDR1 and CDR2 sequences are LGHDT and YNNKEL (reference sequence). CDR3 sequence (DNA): TGTGCCAGCAGCCAAGAGAGTAGCGGGCGGAACAATGAGCAGTTCTTC. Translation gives CASSQESSGRNNEQFF.

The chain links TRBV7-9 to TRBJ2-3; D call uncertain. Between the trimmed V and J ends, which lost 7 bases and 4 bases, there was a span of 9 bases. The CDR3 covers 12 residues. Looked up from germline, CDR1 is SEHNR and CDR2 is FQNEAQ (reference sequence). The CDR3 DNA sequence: TGTGCCAGCACCATCATCCCAGATACGCAGTATTTT. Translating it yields CASTIIPDTQYF. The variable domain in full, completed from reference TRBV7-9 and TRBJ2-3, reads DTGVSQNPRHKITKRGQNVTFRCDPISEHNRLYWYRQTLGQGPEFLTYFQNEAQLEKSRLLSDRFSAERPKGSFSTLEIQRTEQGDSAMYLCASTIIPDTQYFGPGTRLTVL.

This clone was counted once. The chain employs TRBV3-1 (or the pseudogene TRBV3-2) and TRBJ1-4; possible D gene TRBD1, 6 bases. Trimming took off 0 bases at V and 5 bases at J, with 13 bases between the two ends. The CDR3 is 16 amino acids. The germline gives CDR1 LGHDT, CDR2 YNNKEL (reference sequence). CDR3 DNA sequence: TGTGCCAGCAGCCAAGATCGTGAAGGGACAAATGAAAAACTGTTTTTT. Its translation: CASSQDREGTNEKLFF.

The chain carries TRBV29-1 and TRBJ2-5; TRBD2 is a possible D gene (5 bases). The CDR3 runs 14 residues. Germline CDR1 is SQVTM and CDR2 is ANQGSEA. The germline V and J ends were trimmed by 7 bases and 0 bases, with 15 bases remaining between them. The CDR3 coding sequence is TGCAGCGCTGTCCCCCGTAGCGACCAAGAGACCCAGTACTTC. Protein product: CSAVPRSDQETQYF.